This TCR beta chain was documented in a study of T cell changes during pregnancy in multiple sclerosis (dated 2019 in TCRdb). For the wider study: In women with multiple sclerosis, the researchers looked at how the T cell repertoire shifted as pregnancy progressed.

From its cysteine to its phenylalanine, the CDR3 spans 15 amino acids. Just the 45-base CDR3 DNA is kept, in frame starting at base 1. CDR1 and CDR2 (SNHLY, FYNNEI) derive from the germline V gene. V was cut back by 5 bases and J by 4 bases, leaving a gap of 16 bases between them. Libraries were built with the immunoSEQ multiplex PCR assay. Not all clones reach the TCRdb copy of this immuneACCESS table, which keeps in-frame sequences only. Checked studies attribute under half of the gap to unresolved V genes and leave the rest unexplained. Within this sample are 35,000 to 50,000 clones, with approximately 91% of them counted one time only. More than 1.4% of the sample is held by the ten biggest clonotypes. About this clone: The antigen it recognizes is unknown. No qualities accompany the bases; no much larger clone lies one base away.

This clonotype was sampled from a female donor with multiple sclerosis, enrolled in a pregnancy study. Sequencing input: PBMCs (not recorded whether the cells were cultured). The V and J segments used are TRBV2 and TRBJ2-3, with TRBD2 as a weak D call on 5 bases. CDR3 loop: CASSYRERAPDTQYF. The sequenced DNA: TGTGCCAGCAGTTACCGGGAAAGAGCCCCAGATACGCAGTATTTT.